This T cell receptor beta chain was sequenced in a study of blood T cell repertoires in COVID-19 (dated by TCRdb to about 2020). For context, the study as a whole: Samples from collaborators originated in the United States, Italy and Spain and spanned both the acute and convalescent phases of COVID-19. Where available, HLA class I and class II types were taken from metadata supplied by the sample provider and were not determined by assay-based typing. The repertoires were made available in a free public database intended to serve as a resource for research on the immune response to SARS-CoV-2. Deeply sampled blood TCRbeta repertoires from subjects exposed to, actively infected with, or recovered from COVID-19 were included in the dataset. The material from the prospective study consisted of cDNA or gDNA derived from T cells, B-cell-depleted T cells, or PBMCs. A de-identified subject ID, COVID-19 status, age in years and sex were almost always included in the sample metadata. The samples were drawn from the first 160 participants of the ongoing ImmuneRACE study and from over 950 subjects provided by 6 global collaborators.

Overall study outcomes, separate from this receptor: Clinical and demographic metadata were provided uncurated, with the amount varying by source and participant.

The immunoSEQ Assay, a bias-controlled multiplex PCR, was used to amplify TCRbeta CDR3 regions from genomic DNA. Per the authors' processing: The number of nucleated cells in each sample was estimated by amplification of reference gene primers within the assay. To quantify the absolute abundance of each unique TCRbeta CDR3 rearrangement, sequence reads were collapsed and filtered. For each sample, productive Simpson clonality was calculated as the square root of Simpson's diversity index across productive rearrangements. In TCRdb, the immuneACCESS table is reduced to in-frame sequences with V and J assigned. These tables do not hold every clone; where another copy was compared, an unresolved V gene accounts for under half, and the others remain unexplained. That table supplies the V and J calls and clone size; D and trimming were determined from the DNA. For this sample there are around 380,000 clones; approximately 77% appear just once. In total, the top ten clones hold around 1% of the sample.

To note about this clone: Its antigen target is currently unknown. No much larger clonotype is one base removed from it; base qualities were not supplied.

Compared with germline, V lacks 4 bases and J lacks 0 bases; bases without a gene match: 6. The CDR3 holds 17 amino acids from the cysteine to the phenylalanine. Only the CDR3 DNA is retained, 51 bases long and in frame from the first base. The germline V gene (reference sequence) provides CDR1 LGHDT and CDR2 YNNKEL. Each collaborating institution followed its own protocols to collect whole blood in K2EDTA tubes. For TCRbeta analysis, collaborators shipped samples in one of three forms: frozen whole blood, isolated PBMCs, or DNA extracted from either of those sample types. Sample: peripheral blood. The chain is encoded by TRBV3-1 (or the pseudogene TRBV3-2) joined to TRBJ2-6; 7 central bases correspond to TRBD1. This sequence was found in a human donor with acute or convalescent COVID-19. The donor label of this sample is uncertain. The CDR3 corresponds to CASSPRDRSSGANVLTF. At the DNA level, the sequence is TGTGCCAGCAGCCCCCGGGACAGATCCTCTGGGGCCAACGTCCTGACTTTC.